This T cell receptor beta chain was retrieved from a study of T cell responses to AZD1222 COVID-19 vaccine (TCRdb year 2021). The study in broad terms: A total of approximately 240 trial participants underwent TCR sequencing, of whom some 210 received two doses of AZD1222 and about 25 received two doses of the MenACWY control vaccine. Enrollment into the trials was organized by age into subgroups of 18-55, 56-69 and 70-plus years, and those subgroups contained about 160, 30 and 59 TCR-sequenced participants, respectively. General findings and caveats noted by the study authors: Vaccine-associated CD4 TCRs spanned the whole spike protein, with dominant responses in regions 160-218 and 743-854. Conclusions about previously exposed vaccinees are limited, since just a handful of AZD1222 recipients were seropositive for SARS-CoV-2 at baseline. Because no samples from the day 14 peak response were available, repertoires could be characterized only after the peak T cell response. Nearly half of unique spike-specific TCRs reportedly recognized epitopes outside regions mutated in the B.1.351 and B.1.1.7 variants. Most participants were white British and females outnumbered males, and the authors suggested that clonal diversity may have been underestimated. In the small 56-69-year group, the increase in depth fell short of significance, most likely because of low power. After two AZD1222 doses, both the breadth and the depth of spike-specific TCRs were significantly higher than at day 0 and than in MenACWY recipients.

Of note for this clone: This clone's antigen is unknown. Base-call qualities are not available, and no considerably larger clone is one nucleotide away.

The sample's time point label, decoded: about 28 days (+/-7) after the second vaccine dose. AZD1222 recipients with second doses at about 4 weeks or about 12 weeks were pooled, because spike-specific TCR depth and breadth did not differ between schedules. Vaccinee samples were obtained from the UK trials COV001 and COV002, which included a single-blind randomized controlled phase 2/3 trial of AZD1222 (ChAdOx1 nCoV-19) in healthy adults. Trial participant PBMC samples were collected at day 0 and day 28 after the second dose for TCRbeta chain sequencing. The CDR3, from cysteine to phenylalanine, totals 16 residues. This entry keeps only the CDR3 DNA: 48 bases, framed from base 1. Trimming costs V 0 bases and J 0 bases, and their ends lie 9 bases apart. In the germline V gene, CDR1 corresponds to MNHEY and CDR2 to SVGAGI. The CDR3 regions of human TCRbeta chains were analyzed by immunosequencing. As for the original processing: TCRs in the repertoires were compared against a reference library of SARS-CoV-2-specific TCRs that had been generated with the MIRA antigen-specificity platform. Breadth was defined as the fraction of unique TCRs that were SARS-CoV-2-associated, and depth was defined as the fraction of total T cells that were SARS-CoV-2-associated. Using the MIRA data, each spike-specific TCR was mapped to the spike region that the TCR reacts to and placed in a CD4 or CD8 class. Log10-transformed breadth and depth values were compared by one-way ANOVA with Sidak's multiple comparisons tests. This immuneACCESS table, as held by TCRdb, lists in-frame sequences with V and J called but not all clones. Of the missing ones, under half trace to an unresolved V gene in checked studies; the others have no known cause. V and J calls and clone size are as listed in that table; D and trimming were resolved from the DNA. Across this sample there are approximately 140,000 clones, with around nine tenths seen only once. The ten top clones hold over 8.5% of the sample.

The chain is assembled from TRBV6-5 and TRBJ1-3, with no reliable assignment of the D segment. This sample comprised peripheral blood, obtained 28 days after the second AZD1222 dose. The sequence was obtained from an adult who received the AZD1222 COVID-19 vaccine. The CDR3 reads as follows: CASSYSIQSSGNTIYF. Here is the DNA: TGTGCCAGCAGTTACTCGATACAGAGCTCTGGAAACACCATATATTTT.